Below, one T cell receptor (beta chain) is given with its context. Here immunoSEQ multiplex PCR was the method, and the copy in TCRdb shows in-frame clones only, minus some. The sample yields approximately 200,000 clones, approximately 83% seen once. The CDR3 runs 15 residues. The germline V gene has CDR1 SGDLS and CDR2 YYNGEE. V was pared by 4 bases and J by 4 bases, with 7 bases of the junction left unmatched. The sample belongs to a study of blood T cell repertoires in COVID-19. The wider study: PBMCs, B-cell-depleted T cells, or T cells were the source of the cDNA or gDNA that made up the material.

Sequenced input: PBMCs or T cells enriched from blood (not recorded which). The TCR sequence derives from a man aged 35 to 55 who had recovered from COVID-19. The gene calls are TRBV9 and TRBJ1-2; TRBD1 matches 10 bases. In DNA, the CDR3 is TGTGCCAGCAGCTCGACAGGGGGCTCGAGCTATGGCTACACCTTC. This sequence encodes CASSSTGGSSYGYTF. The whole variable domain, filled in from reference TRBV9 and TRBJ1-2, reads DSGVTQTPKHLITATGQRVTLRCSPRSGDLSVYWYQQSLDQGLQFLIQYYNGEERAKGNILERFSAQQFPDLHSELNLSSLELGDSALYFCASSSTGGSSYGYTFGSGTRLTVV.